The 30 T cell receptor beta chains in this list originate from one sample, sequenced in a study of regulatory T cells in long-lasting Graves disease. Noted time point: persistent/refractory GD, antithyroid drugs over 5 years with positive TRAb. PBMC RNA served as the TCR library source. For TCR beta, libraries came from iRepertoire HTBI primers and Arm-PCR of CDR3 regions. TCRdb re-called the multiplex PCR reads with MiXCR, one entry per CDR3 protein. The sample carries about 430,000 distinct CDR3 sequences, over 20% recorded once. The starting material was peripheral blood mononuclear cells (PBMCs), obtained when the disease was refractory, from a patient treated with antithyroid drugs. These TCRs come from a female donor with Graves disease.

This clonotype has ten or more counts. J is TRBJ2-7 and V is TRBV15; 8 bases line up with TRBD2. Per the germline V gene, CDR1 is LNHNV and CDR2 is YYDKDF (reference sequence). This CDR3 contains 14 residues. Unmatched junction bases numbered 1, after V lost 3 bases and J lost 0 bases. The CDR3 nucleotides read TGTGCCACCAGCAGGGCGGGAGGCTCCTACGAGCAGTACTTC. Protein: CATSRAGGSYEQYF.

This clonotype was found many times. The chain has TRBV11-2 and TRBJ2-3; perhaps TRBD1 as D (5 bases). The CDR3 has 13 amino acids. Germline CDR1 is SGHAT and CDR2 is FQNNGV. V lost 4 bases and J lost 4, with 9 bases in between. The CDR3 reads CASSWGSADTQYF. The CDR3 region has the DNA TGTGCCAGCAGCTGGGGCAGCGCAGATACGCAGTATTTT. The variable domain in full, completed from reference TRBV11-2 and TRBJ2-3, reads EAGVAQSPRYKIIEKRQSVAFWCNPISGHATLYWYQQILGQGPKLLIQFQNNGVVDDSQLPKDRFSAERLKGVDSTLKIQPAKLEDSAVYLCASSWGSADTQYFGPGTRLTVL.

This clonotype was observed a few times. The chain carries TRBV12-3 or TRBV12-4 and TRBJ2-7, with 7 bases that match TRBD1. The CDR3 runs 11 residues. V lost 5 bases, J lost 6 bases, and 1 base stayed unmatched. The CDR3 DNA reads as TGTGCCAGCAGTAAGGGGGCCGAGCAGTACTTC. This translates into CASSKGAEQYF.

V and J are TRBV7-2 and TRBJ2-7; tentative D call: TRBD1 (6 bases). Trimming left V 5 bases short and J 2 bases short, with 13 bases between. The CDR3 has 14 amino acids. In germline, CDR1 is SGHTA, CDR2 FQGNSA. CDR3 coding DNA: TGTGCCAGCAGCGCCGGACAGTTCACCTACGAGCAGTACTTC. Residues: CASSAGQFTYEQYF.

This clonotype was observed many times. The chain recombines TRBV20-1 with TRBJ2-5, with a tentative D call TRBD1 (5 bases). Trimming pared 4 bases from V and 5 bases from J, leaving 14 bases between. The CDR3 has 13 amino acids. CDR1 is DFQATT and CDR2 is SNEGSKA in the germline V gene (reference sequence). CDR3 DNA sequence: TGCAGTGCTACGACAGTGGGAAAGGAGACCCAGTACTTC. This sequence encodes CSATTVGKETQYF.

This chain joins TRBV29-1 and TRBJ2-7, with TRBD1 matching 9 bases. The CDR3 contains 15 residues. Germline lookup yields CDR1 SQVTM and CDR2 ANQGSEA. V trimming: 3 bases; J trimming: 3 bases; junction bases outside the gene matches: 9. CDR3 protein: CSVEDPGQGYYEQYF. Here the CDR3 DNA reads TGCAGCGTTGAGGATCCGGGACAGGGATACTACGAGCAGTACTTC.

This clonotype was recorded at least ten times. The V call is TRBV5-1, the J call TRBJ2-7; D tentatively fits TRBD1 or TRBD2 (5 bases each). V lost 0 bases, J lost 0 bases, and 10 bases lay in between. Germline values: CDR1 SGHRS, CDR2 YFSETQ. The CDR3 is 15 residues long. CDR3 DNA sequence: TGCGCCAGCAGCTTGGCGGGGCCTAGCTCCTACGAGCAGTACTTC. Protein sequence: CASSLAGPSSYEQYF.

V usage is TRBV7-8 and J usage is TRBJ2-4; 7 bases agree with TRBD2. Germline V gives CDR1 SGHVS, CDR2 FQNEAQ. The CDR3 is 18 amino acids. Trimming at V came to 0 bases and at J to 0 bases, leaving 8 bases not matched to a gene. The CDR3 coding sequence is TGTGCCAGCAGCTTAGCGCTGGGGGAGGGTCTAGCCAAAAACATTCAGTACTTC. Amino acid sequence: CASSLALGEGLAKNIQYF.

On this clonotype: This likely came from a read error, as a far larger clone is one base away. The CDR3 loop is CASSEVQETQFF. CDR3 coding DNA: TGTGCCAGCAGTGAAGTCCAAGAGACCCAGTTCTTC. The rearrangement links TRBV2 to TRBJ2-1; no clear D gene. Germline V gene lookup returns CDR1 SNHLY and CDR2 FYNNEI. The CDR3 covers 12 residues. Trimming cost V 1 base and J 13 bases, with 11 bases left between them.

This clonotype was seen at least ten times. CDR3 in DNA: TGTGCCAGCAGCCCAGTTGGGGCAGGGACCGGGGAGCTGTTTTTT. Translation gives CASSPVGAGTGELFF. This chain joins TRBV7-2 and TRBJ2-2; tentative D call: TRBD1 (5 bases). Between the trimmed V and J ends, which lost 5 bases and 5 bases, there was a span of 15 bases. Germline values: CDR1 SGHTA, CDR2 FQGNSA. This CDR3 has 15 amino acids.

The J gene is TRBJ2-6, the V gene TRBV9; D not certain. The CDR3 covers 14 residues. The germline V gene has CDR1 SGDLS and CDR2 YYNGEE. Deletions cut 3 bases from V and 4 bases from J, with 8 bases between. The CDR3 here is CASSGAEGANVLTF. CDR3 DNA sequence: TGTGCCAGCAGCGGGGCCGAGGGGGCCAACGTCCTGACTTTC.

Many counts were recorded for this clonotype. The V gene is TRBV30, the J gene TRBJ1-1, with a weak D call TRBD1 (6 bases). V lost 4 bases, J lost 4 bases, and 13 bases lay in between. Germline V gene data show CDR1 as GTSNPN and CDR2 as SVGIG (reference sequence). This CDR3 has 13 residues. The CDR3 loop is CAWKGGRVTEAFF. As DNA, the CDR3 is TGTGCCTGGAAAGGGGGGCGCGTCACTGAAGCTTTCTTT.

The chain carries TRBV7-9 and TRBJ2-7; 15 nucleotides match TRBD2. The CDR3 is 15 amino acids. With V trimmed by 5 bases and J by 6 bases, 5 bases remained unmatched. Germline CDR1 and CDR2: SEHNR and FQNEAQ (reference sequence). CDR3 in amino acids: CASSHGLAGGPEQYF. The DNA of the CDR3 is TGTGCCAGCAGCCATGGACTAGCGGGAGGGCCCGAGCAGTACTTC.

This clonotype has ten or more counts. The V gene is TRBV7-9, the J gene TRBJ2-5, with D perhaps matching TRBD1 (6 bases). V shed 4 bases and J shed 5 bases, with 20 bases lying between them. The CDR3 loop spans 16 amino acids. Germline V CDR1 and CDR2: SEHNR, FQNEAQ (reference sequence). The DNA for the CDR3 is TGTGCCAGCAGCTCCCGGGGCCTTGGGGGCTCGGAGACCCAGTACTTC. Its translation: CASSSRGLGGSETQYF.

Worth noting for this clonotype: A much larger clonotype is one base distant, so this may be a read error. This sequence joins TRBV3-1 and TRBJ1-2; TRBD1 matches at 10 bases. Germline lookup yields CDR1 LGHDT and CDR2 YNNKEL (reference sequence). CDR3 length: 15 amino acids. Here the CDR3 DNA reads TGTGCCAGCAGCCAAGATCCGACAGGGGGCTATGGCTCCACCTTC. The encoded protein is CASSQDPTGGYGSTF.

The V call is TRBV4-2, the J call TRBJ1-3; D is unresolved. Germline V gives CDR1 LGHNA, CDR2 YNFKEQ. Trimming removed 1 base from V and 4 bases from J, with 14 bases in between. This CDR3 has 16 amino acids. The CDR3: CASSQARDAAGNTIYF. The CDR3 DNA reads as TGTGCCAGCAGCCAAGCTCGAGATGCCGCCGGAAACACCATATATTTT.

This clonotype was detected ten times or more. This chain connects TRBV20-1 to TRBJ2-5; 8 bases are a match to TRBD2. With V trimmed by 4 bases and J by 2 bases, 0 bases remained unmatched. Germline-derived CDR1 and CDR2 are DFQATT and SNEGSKA (reference sequence). CDR3 length equals 12 residues. The CDR3 DNA reads TGCAGTGCTACTAGCGGGCAAGAGACCCAGTACTTC. Encoded protein: CSATSGQETQYF.

This clonotype showed up many times. The J gene is TRBJ2-2, the V gene TRBV19; TRBD2 matches 8 bases. The junction had 7 bases not matched to a gene; V was cut back by 4 bases and J by 6 bases. The CDR3 runs to 15 residues. Germline V CDR1 and CDR2: LNHDA, SQIVND (reference sequence). The CDR3 loop reads CASSTSGSSAGELFF. DNA of the CDR3: TGTGCCAGTAGTACCAGCGGGAGCTCGGCCGGGGAGCTGTTTTTT. The complete variable domain, with remaining parts taken from reference TRBV19 and TRBJ2-2, reads DGGITQSPKYLFRKEGQNVTLSCEQNLNHDAMYWYRQDPGQGLRLIYYSQIVNDFQKGDIAEGYSVSREKKESFPLTVTSAQKNPTAFYLCASSTSGSSAGELFFGEGSRLTVL.

About this clonotype: A much larger clone is a single base away; this may be a read error. V and J are TRBV20-1 and TRBJ1-4; tentative D call: TRBD1 (6 bases). This CDR3 contains 12 residues. Per germline, CDR1 DFQATT and CDR2 SNEGSKA (reference sequence). The CDR3 is CNAQGTNEKLFF. The CDR3 nucleotides read TGCAATGCACAGGGAACGAATGAAAAACTGTTTTTT.

In its sample, this clonotype was seen many times. The chain recombines TRBV2 with TRBJ2-2, with 7 bases fitting TRBD2. With V trimmed by 5 bases and J by 7 bases, 10 bases remained unmatched. The germline V gene has CDR1 SNHLY and CDR2 FYNNEI. CDR3 length equals 15 residues. The CDR3 reads CASSSGTPGIGELFF. The CDR3, as DNA: TGTGCCAGCAGTAGCGGGACCCCGGGCATCGGGGAGCTGTTTTTT.

This clonotype was counted many times. The gene calls are TRBV28 and TRBJ2-5, with D uncertain. Germline CDR1 MDHEN, CDR2 SYDVKM. CDR3 length: 14 residues. Trimming removed 3 bases at V and 7 bases at J, with 15 bases between. In DNA form, the CDR3 reads TGTGCCAGCAGTTTCGCCGGCCACCCAGGGACCCAGTACTTC. This encodes CASSFAGHPGTQYF.

Concerning this clonotype itself: This may come from a read error, since a much larger clone is one base off. This chain connects TRBV28 to TRBJ1-1; D uncertain. The CDR3 runs 13 residues. Germline CDR1 reads MDHEN; CDR2 reads SYDVKM. The CDR3 nucleotides read TGTGGCAGCAGCCGTCCGGGCCCCATAGGGGCTTTCTTT. Translating gives CGSSRPGPIGAFF.

V and J are TRBV14 and TRBJ2-7, with D perhaps matching TRBD2 (5 bases). The germline CDR1 and CDR2 sequences are SGHDN and FVKESK. Trimming left V 0 bases short and J 2 bases short, with 11 bases between. The CDR3 totals 15 residues. The CDR3 loop reads CASSQEGARAYEQYF. DNA of the CDR3: TGTGCCAGCAGCCAAGAGGGAGCAAGGGCCTACGAGCAGTACTTC.

There are many counts of this clonotype. This sequence joins TRBV28 and TRBJ1-5, with D perhaps matching TRBD1 (6 bases). Germline-derived CDR1 and CDR2 are MDHEN and SYDVKM. The CDR3 sequence is 15 residues long. The V and J ends lost 6 bases and 0 bases respectively, with 12 bases between them. The CDR3 sequence: CASRRADSSNQPQHF. Here the CDR3 DNA reads TGTGCCAGCAGAAGGGCGGACAGTAGCAATCAGCCCCAGCATTTT. The full variable domain, with the rest looked up from reference TRBV28 and TRBJ1-5, is DVKVTQSSRYLVKRTGEKVFLECVQDMDHENMFWYRQDPGLGLRLIYFSYDVKMKEKGDIPEGYSVSREKKERFSLILESASTNQTSMYLCASRRADSSNQPQHFGDGTRLSIL.

In its sample, this clonotype was seen a few times. This CDR3 is CAISELRETHTGELFF. The CDR3 DNA sequence: TGTGCCATCAGTGAGTTGAGAGAGACCCACACCGGGGAGCTGTTTTTT. J is TRBJ2-2 and V is TRBV10-3; no definite D call. Trimming stripped 1 base from V and 3 bases from J, with 12 bases between. The CDR3 has 16 residues. Germline values: CDR1 ENHRY, CDR2 SYGVKD.

This clonotype was seen repeatedly, ten times or more. This chain links TRBV28 with TRBJ2-2; 8 bases are a match to TRBD2. After removal of 6 bases from V and 6 bases from J, the junction contained 12 bases not matched to a gene. Germline CDR1 MDHEN, CDR2 SYDVKM. The CDR3 covers 16 residues. The CDR3 region is CASSRPGLGGAGELFF. The CDR3 region has the DNA TGTGCCAGCAGCCGTCCGGGACTAGGAGGCGCCGGGGAGCTGTTTTTT.

Regarding this clonotype: The CDR3 does not close with the conserved phenylalanine or tryptophan, likely indicating a read error. The rearrangement uses TRBV6-1 and TRBJ2-1; TRBD2 matches at 9 bases. The CDR3 consists of 15 residues. Looked up from germline, CDR1 is MNHNS and CDR2 is SASEGT. Trimming cost V 6 bases and J 4 bases; bases outside gene matches: 7. The CDR3 DNA is TGTGCCAGCAGAATTAGCGGGAGTGGGTACAATGAGCAGTTCCTC. Residues: CASRISGSGYNEQFL.

This clonotype was seen many times. The CDR3 nucleotides are TGTGCCAGCAGCGTAGGGACTAGCGGGTTATACGAGCAGTACTTC. Protein sequence: CASSVGTSGLYEQYF. The rearrangement uses TRBV9 and TRBJ2-7; 11 positions match TRBD2. Germline V gene sequence: CDR1 SGDLS, CDR2 YYNGEE. The CDR3 sequence is 15 residues long. The ends lost 0 bases at V and 4 bases at J; junction bases unmatched: 3.

A few counts support this clonotype. V gene TRBV18 combines with J gene TRBJ2-7; the D is unclear. Between the trimmed V and J ends, which lost 4 bases and 7 bases, there was a span of 11 bases. This CDR3 region has 12 residues. Germline CDR1 and CDR2: KGHSH and LQKENI. The CDR3 bases are TGTGCCAGCTCACACCGTGACCGAGAGCAGTACTTC. Amino acid sequence: CASSHRDREQYF.

At least ten counts were recorded for this clonotype. The rearrangement uses TRBV10-1 and TRBJ2-5, with 11 bases that match TRBD2. Germline V gene data show CDR1 as WNHNN and CDR2 as SYGVQD (reference sequence). J gave up 0 bases and V 6 bases, and 6 bases lay outside the gene matches. The CDR3 is 16 residues long. The CDR3 region has the DNA TGCGCCAGCAGCTCCGGGACTAGCGGAAACCAAGAGACCCAGTACTTC. Residues: CASSSGTSGNQETQYF.